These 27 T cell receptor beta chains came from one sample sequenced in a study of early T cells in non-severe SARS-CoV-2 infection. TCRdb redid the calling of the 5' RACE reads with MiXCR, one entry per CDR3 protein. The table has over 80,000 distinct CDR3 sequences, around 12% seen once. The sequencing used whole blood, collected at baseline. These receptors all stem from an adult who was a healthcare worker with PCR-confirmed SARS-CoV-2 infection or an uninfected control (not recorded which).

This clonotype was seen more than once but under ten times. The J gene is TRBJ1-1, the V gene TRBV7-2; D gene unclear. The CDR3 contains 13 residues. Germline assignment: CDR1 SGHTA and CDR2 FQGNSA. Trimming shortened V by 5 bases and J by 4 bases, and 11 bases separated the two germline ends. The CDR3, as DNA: TGTGCCAGCAGCCAAAATAGAGGCACTGAAGCTTTCTTT. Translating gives CASSQNRGTEAFF.

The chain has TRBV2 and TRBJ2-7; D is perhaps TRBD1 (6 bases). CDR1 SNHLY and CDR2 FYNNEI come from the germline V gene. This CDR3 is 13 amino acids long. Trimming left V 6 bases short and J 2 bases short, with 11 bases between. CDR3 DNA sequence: TGTGCCAGCAGCCGGGACATGACCTACGAGCAGTACTTC. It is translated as CASSRDMTYEQYF.

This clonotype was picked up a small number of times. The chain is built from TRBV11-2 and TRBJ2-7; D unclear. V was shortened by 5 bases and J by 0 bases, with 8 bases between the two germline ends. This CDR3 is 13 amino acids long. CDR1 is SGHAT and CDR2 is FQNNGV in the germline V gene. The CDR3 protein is CASSVISSYEQYF. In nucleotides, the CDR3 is TGTGCCAGCAGCGTCATAAGCTCCTACGAGCAGTACTTC. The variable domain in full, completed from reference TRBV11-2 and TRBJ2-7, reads EAGVAQSPRYKIIEKRQSVAFWCNPISGHATLYWYQQILGQGPKLLIQFQNNGVVDDSQLPKDRFSAERLKGVDSTLKIQPAKLEDSAVYLCASSVISSYEQYFGPGTRLTVT.

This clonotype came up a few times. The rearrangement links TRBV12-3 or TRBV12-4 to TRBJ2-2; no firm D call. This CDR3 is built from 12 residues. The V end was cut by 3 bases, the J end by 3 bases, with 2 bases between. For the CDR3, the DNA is TGTGCCAGCAGTTTTTACACCGGGGAGCTGTTTTTT. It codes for CASSFYTGELFF.

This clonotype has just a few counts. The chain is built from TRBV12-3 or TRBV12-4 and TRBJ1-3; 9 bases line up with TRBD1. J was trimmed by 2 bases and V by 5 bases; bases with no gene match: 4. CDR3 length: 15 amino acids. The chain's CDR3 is CASSAGTGTGNTIYF. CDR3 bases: TGTGCCAGCAGTGCAGGGACAGGGACTGGAAACACCATATATTTT.

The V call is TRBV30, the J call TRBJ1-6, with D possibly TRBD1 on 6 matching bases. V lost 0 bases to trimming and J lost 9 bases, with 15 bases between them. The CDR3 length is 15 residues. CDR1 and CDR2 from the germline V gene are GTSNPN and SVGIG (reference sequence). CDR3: CAWSVQNRERSPLHF. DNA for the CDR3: TGTGCCTGGAGTGTACAAAACAGGGAACGTTCACCCCTCCACTTT. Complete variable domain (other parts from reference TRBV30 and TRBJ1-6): SQTIHQWPATLVQPVGSPLSLECTVEGTSNPNLYWYRQAAGRGLQLLFYSVGIGQISSEVPQNLSASRPQDRQFILSSKKLLLSDSGFYLCAWSVQNRERSPLHFGNGTRLTVT.

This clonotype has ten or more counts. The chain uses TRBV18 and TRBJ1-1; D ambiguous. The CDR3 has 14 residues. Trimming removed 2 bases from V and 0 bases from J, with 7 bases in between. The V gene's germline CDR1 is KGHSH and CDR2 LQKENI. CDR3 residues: CASSPSGVNTEAFF. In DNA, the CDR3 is TGTGCCAGCTCACCATCCGGGGTGAACACTGAAGCTTTCTTT.

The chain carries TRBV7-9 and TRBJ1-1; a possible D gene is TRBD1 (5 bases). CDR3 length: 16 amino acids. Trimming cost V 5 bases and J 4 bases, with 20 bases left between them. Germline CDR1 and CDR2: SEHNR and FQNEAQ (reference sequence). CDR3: CASSRGAVPDGTEAFF. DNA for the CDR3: TGTGCCAGCAGCCGCGGGGCGGTACCCGACGGCACTGAAGCTTTCTTT. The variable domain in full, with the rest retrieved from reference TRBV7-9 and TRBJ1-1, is DTGVSQNPRHKITKRGQNVTFRCDPISEHNRLYWYRQTLGQGPEFLTYFQNEAQLEKSRLLSDRFSAERPKGSFSTLEIQRTEQGDSAMYLCASSRGAVPDGTEAFFGQGTRLTVV.

This CDR3 is CASSWDLTDTQYF. The DNA of the CDR3 is TGTGCCAGTAGCTGGGACCTCACAGATACGCAGTATTTT. The gene calls are TRBV19 and TRBJ2-3; D possibly matches TRBD1 or TRBD2 (5 bases each). The CDR3 covers 13 residues. The ends were cut back, 6 bases at V and 2 bases at J, with 9 bases in the middle. CDR1 and CDR2 from the germline V gene are LNHDA and SQIVND (reference sequence).

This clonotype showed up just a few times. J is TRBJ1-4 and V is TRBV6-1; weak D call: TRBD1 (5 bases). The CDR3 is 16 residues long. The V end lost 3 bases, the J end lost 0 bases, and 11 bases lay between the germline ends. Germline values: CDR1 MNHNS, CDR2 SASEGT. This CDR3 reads CASSEAGITTNEKLFF. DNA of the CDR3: TGTGCCAGCAGTGAGGCAGGGATTACAACTAATGAAAAACTGTTTTTT.

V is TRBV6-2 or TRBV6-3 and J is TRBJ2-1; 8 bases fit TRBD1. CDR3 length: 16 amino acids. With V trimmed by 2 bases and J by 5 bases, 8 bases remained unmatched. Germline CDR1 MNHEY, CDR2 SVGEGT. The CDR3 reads CASSYISGGLDNEQFF. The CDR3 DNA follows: TGTGCCAGCAGTTACATTTCAGGGGGCCTTGACAATGAGCAGTTCTTC.

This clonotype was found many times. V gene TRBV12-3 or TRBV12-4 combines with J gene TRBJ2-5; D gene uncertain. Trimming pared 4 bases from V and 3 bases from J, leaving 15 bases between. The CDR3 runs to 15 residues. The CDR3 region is CASSWESLGKETQYF. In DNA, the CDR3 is TGTGCCAGCAGTTGGGAATCACTGGGGAAAGAGACCCAGTACTTC.

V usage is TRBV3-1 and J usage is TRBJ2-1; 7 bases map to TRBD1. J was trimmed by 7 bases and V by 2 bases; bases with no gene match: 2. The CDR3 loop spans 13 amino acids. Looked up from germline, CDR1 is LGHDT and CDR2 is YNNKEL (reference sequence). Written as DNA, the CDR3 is TGTGCCAGCAGCCAAACGGACAGGAATGAGCAGTTCTTC. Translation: CASSQTDRNEQFF.

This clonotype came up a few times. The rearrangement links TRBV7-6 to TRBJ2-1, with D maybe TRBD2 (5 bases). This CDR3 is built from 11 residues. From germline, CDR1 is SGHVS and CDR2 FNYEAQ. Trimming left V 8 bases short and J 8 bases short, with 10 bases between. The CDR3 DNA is TGTGCCAGCTCTATGAGGGATGAGCAGTTCTTC. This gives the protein CASSMRDEQFF.

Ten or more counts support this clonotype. The CDR3 DNA reads TGTGCCACCAGTGATTCACTATCAACAGGTAATGAGCAGTTCTTC. Translating gives CATSDSLSTGNEQFF. The genes are TRBV24-1 and TRBJ2-1; D is possibly TRBD1 (5 bases). The length of the CDR3 is 15 residues. The germline V gene encodes CDR1 KGHDR and CDR2 SFDVKD. V dropped 2 bases and J dropped 7 bases, with 14 bases sitting between them.

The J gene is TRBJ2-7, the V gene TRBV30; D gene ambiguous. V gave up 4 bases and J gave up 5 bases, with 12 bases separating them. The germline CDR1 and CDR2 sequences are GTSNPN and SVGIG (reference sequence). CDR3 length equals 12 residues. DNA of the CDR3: TGTGCCTGGAAGGGCGCTCAGGACGAGCAGTACTTC. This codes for CAWKGAQDEQYF.

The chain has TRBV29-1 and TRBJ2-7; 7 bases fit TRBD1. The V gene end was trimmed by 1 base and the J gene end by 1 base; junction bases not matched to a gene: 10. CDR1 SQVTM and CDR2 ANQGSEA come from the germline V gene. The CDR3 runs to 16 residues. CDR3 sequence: CSVEASKGAVSYEQYF. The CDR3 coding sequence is TGCAGCGTTGAAGCCTCCAAGGGGGCAGTTTCCTACGAGCAGTACTTC.

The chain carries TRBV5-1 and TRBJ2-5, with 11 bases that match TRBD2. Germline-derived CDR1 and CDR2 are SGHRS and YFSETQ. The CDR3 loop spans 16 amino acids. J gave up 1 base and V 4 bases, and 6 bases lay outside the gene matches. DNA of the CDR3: TGCGCCAGCAGCGGGACAACTAGCGGGGGCCAAGAGACCCAGTACTTC. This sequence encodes CASSGTTSGGQETQYF.

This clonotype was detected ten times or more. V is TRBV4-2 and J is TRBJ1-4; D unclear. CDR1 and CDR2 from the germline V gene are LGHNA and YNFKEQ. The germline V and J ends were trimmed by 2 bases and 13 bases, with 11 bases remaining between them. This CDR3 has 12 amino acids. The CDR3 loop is CASSQSLPGLFF. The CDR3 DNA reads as TGTGCCAGCAGCCAAAGTTTGCCGGGACTGTTTTTT.

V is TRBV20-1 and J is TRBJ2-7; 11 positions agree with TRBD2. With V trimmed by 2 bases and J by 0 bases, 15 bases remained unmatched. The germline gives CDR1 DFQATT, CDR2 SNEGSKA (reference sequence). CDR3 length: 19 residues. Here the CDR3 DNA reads TGCAGTGCTAGAAATACACGGCTAGCGGGAGGCCCGAGCTCCTACGAGCAGTACTTC. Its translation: CSARNTRLAGGPSSYEQYF.

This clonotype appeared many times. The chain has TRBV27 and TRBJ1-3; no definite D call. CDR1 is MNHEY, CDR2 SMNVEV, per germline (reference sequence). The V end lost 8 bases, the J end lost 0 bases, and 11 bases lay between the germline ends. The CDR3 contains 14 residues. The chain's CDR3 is CASSILSSGNTIYF. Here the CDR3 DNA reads TGTGCCAGCTCGATACTGAGCTCTGGAAACACCATATATTTT.

The CDR3 loop reads CASRGGTNSPLHF. CDR3 coding DNA: TGTGCCAGCAGAGGGGGGACTAATTCACCCCTCCACTTT. The chain recombines TRBV7-9 with TRBJ1-6, with a possible D match to TRBD1 (6 bases). Trimming shortened V by 6 bases and J by 6 bases, and 9 bases separated the two germline ends. In germline, CDR1 is SEHNR, CDR2 FQNEAQ (reference sequence). CDR3 size: 13 residues.

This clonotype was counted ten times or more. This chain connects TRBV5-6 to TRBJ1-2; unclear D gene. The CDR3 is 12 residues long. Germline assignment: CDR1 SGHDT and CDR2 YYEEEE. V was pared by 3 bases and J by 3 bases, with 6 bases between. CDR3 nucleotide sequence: TGTGCCAGCAGCTCCGCTGACTATGGCTACACCTTC. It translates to CASSSADYGYTF.

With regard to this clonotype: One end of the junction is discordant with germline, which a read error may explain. This chain's CDR3 is CAGSLHSGGPIKQFF. CDR3 coding DNA: TGTGCCGGCAGCCTGCATTCGGGAGGGCCGATAAAGCAGTTCTTC. This chain links TRBV11-2 with TRBJ2-1; TRBD2 agrees at 8 bases. Germline V gene lookup returns CDR1 SGHAT and CDR2 FQNNGV. The CDR3 contains 15 residues.

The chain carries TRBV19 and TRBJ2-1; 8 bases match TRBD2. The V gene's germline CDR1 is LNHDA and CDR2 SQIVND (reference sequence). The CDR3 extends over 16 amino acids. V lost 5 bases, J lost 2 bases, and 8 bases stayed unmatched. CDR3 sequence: CASSPRAGGPYNEQFF. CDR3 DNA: TGTGCCAGTAGTCCCCGGGCGGGAGGACCCTACAATGAGCAGTTCTTC. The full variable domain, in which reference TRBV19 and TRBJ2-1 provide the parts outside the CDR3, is DGGITQSPKYLFRKEGQNVTLSCEQNLNHDAMYWYRQDPGQGLRLIYYSQIVNDFQKGDIAEGYSVSREKKESFPLTVTSAQKNPTAFYLCASSPRAGGPYNEQFFGPGTRLTVL.

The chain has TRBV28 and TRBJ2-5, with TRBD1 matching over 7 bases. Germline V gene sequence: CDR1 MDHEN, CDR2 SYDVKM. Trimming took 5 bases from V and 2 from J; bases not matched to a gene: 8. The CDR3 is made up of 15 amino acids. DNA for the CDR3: TGTGCCAGCAGTACCGCCGGGACAGCTCAAGAGACCCAGTACTTC. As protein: CASSTAGTAQETQYF.

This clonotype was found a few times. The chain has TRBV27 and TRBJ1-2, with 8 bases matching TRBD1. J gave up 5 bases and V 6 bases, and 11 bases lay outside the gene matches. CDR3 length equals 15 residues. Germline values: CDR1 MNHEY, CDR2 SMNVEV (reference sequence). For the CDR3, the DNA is TGTGCCAGCAGCGACCAGGGGGCTGTGAGTTATGGCTACACCTTC. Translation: CASSDQGAVSYGYTF.